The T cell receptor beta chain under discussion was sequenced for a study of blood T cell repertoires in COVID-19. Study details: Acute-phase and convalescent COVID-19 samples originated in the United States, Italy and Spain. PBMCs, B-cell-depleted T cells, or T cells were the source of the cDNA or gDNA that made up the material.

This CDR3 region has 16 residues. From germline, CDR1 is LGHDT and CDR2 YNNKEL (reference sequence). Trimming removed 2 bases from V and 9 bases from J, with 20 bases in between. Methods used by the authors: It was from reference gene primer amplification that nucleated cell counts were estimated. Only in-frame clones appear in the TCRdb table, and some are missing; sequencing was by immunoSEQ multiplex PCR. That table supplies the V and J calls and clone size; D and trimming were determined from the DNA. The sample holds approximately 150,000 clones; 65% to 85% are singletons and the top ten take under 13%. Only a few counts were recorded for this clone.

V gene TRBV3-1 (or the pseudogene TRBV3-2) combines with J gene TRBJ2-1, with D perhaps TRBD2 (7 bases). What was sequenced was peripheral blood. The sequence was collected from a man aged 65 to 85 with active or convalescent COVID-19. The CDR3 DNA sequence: TGTGCCAGCAGCCAAAACCAAATCGTTAGGGGGGGTGAGCAGTTCTTC. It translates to CASSQNQIVRGGEQFF.